This paragraph covers one T cell receptor beta chain sequence. Study processing details: Amplification from reference gene primers served as the basis for estimated nucleated cell counts. Sequenced by immunoSEQ multiplex PCR; TCRdb stores in-frame clones only, minus some. Clone size and the V and J calls come from that table; the DNA yielded D and trimming. The sample lists about 160,000 clones, roughly 85% occurring once. The source of the sample is a study of blood T cell repertoires in COVID-19. Germline V gene lookup returns CDR1 SGHNT and CDR2 YENEEA. V dropped 5 bases and J dropped 5; count of bases not matched to a gene: 12. CDR3 length equals 16 residues.

Sequences were obtained from peripheral blood. The receptor's source is a human donor with acute or convalescent COVID-19. The donor label of this sample is uncertain. The J gene is TRBJ1-1, the V gene TRBV11-3; 9 bases align to TRBD1. In DNA, the CDR3 is TGTGCCAGCAGCCTAGGGGGACAGGGAACTCGAACTGAAGCTTTCTTT. Amino acid sequence: CASSLGGQGTRTEAFF.